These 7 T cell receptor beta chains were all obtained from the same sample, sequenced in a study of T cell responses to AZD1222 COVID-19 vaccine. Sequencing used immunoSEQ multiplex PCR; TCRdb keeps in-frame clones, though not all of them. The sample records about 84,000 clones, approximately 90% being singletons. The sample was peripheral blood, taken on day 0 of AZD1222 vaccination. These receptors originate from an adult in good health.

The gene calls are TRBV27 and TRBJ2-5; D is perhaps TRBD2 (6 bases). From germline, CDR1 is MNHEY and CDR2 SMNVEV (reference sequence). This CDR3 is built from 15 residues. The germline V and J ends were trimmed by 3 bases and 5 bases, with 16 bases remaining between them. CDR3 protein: CASSLRLDFYETQYF. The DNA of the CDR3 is TGTGCCAGCAGTTTGCGACTAGATTTTTATGAGACCCAGTACTTC.

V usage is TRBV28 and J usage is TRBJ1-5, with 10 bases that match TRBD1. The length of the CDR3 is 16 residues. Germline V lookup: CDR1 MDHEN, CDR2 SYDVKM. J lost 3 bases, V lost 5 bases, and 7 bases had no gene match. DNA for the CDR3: TGTGCCAGCAGTCCGAGGGACAGGGGATTCAATCAGCCCCAGCATTTT. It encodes CASSPRDRGFNQPQHF.

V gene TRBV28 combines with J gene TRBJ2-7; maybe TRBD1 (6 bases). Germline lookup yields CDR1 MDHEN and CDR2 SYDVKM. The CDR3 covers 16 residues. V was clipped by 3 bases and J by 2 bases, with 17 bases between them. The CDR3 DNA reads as TGTGCCAGCAGTTTTGGACAGATGGCGGAGGCCTACGAGCAGTACTTC. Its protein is CASSFGQMAEAYEQYF.

The CDR3 nucleotides read TGTGCCAGCACCCCTAGCGAGAACACCGGGGAGCTGTTTTTT. Translated, it gives CASTPSENTGELFF. The chain has TRBV6-4 and TRBJ2-2; possibly TRBD2 for D (6 bases). In germline, CDR1 is MRHNA, CDR2 SNTAGT. V shed 7 bases and J shed 1 base, with 10 bases lying between them. This CDR3 spans 14 amino acids.

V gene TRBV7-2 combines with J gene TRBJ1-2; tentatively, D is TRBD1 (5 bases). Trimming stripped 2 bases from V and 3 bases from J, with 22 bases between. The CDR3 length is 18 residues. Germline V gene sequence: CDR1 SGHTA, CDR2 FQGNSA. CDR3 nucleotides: TGTGCCAGCAGCTTAAGGGTCCCGGGGGGAGGAGTTGACTATGGCTACACCTTC. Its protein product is CASSLRVPGGGVDYGYTF. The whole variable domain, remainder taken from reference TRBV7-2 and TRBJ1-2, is GAGVSQSPSNKVTEKGKDVELRCDPISGHTALYWYRQSLGQGLEFLIYFQGNSAPDKSGLPSDRFSAERTGGSVSTLTIQRTQQEDSAVYLCASSLRVPGGGVDYGYTFGSGTRLTVV.

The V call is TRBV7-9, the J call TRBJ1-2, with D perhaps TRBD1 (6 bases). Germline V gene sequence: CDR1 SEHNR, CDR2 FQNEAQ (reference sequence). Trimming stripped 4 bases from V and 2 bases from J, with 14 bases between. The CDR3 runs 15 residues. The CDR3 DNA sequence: TGTGCCAGCAGCTACCAGACAGGTATCAACTATGGCTACACCTTC. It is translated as CASSYQTGINYGYTF.

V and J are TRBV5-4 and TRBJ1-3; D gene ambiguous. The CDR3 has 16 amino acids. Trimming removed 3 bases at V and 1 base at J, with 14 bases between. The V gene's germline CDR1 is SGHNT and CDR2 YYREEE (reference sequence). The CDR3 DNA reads TGTGCCAGCAGCTCGGGTGCCGTACTTTCTGGAAACACCATATATTTT. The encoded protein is CASSSGAVLSGNTIYF.